These 15 T cell receptor beta chains came from one sample sequenced in a study of blood T cell repertoires in COVID-19. Data came from immunoSEQ multiplex PCR; TCRdb stores just in-frame clones and leaves some out. The sample includes some 210,000 clones, 81% of them seen just once. Input material: PBMCs or T cells enriched from blood (not recorded which). The source of these receptors is a woman aged 45-65 years with acute COVID-19.

J is TRBJ1-6 and V is TRBV19; 8 nucleotides agree with TRBD1. The CDR3 loop spans 16 amino acids. In germline, CDR1 is LNHDA, CDR2 SQIVND (reference sequence). Unmatched junction bases numbered 6, after V lost 3 bases and J lost 5 bases. This CDR3 is CASSITRTGNNSPLHF. The DNA for the CDR3 is TGTGCCAGTAGTATCACGCGGACAGGGAATAATTCACCCCTCCACTTT.

The chain links TRBV19 to TRBJ1-2; D is unclear. CDR1 LNHDA and CDR2 SQIVND come from the germline V gene (reference sequence). CDR3 length equals 12 residues. V lost 4 bases to trimming and J lost 8 bases, with 11 bases between them. This CDR3 reads CASSKVGGGYTF. The CDR3 bases are TGTGCCAGTAGTAAGGTCGGAGGAGGCTACACCTTC.

This clone was seen once. The gene calls are TRBV24-1 and TRBJ2-3; 8 bases are shared with TRBD2. Germline V gene lookup returns CDR1 KGHDR and CDR2 SFDVKD. The V gene end was trimmed by 4 bases and the J gene end by 2 bases; junction bases not matched to a gene: 10. The length of the CDR3 is 17 residues. The CDR3 DNA is TGTGCCACCAGTGACCGGGCTGGTAGCGGGGCCACAGATACGCAGTATTTT. It is translated as CATSDRAGSGATDTQYF.

The gene calls are TRBV27 and TRBJ2-3; 9 nucleotides align to TRBD2. After removal of 0 bases from V and 5 bases from J, the junction contained 3 bases not matched to a gene. Germline V gene lookup returns CDR1 MNHEY and CDR2 SMNVEV (reference sequence). This CDR3 region has 15 residues. CDR3 bases: TGTGCCAGCAGTTTATCAGCGGGAGGATTAGATACGCAGTATTTT. Its protein product is CASSLSAGGLDTQYF.

The chain links TRBV18 to TRBJ1-2, with 8 positions matching TRBD1. The germline CDR1 and CDR2 sequences are KGHSH and LQKENI. The V and J ends lost 1 base and 2 bases, in that order; junction bases with no gene match: 3. The CDR3 has 15 residues. In nucleotides, the CDR3 is TGTGCCAGCTCACCACTGACAGGGGCCAACTATGGCTACACCTTC. Translation gives CASSPLTGANYGYTF.

The V call is TRBV5-1, the J call TRBJ1-5, with 10 bases identical to TRBD1. The CDR3 contains 15 residues. Germline values: CDR1 SGHRS, CDR2 YFSETQ. The J segment lost 4 bases and the V segment lost 4 bases, leaving 5 bases of the junction unmatched. DNA of the CDR3: TGCGCCAGCAGCATTGGGGACAGGGGTAATCAGCCCCAGCATTTT. Translating it yields CASSIGDRGNQPQHF.

The chain carries TRBV6-1 and TRBJ2-7, with TRBD1 matching 12 bases. This CDR3 is built from 15 residues. V shed 2 bases, J shed 7 bases, and the junction held 6 bases outside the gene matches. Germline CDR1 is MNHNS and CDR2 is SASEGT. In nucleotides, the CDR3 is TGTGCCAGCAGTGAAATGGGACAGGGGGCTAGAGAGCAGTACTTC. Translated, it gives CASSEMGQGAREQYF.

The chain combines TRBV30 with TRBJ1-5; 9 bases match TRBD1. The CDR3 loop spans 20 amino acids. V was pared by 1 base and J by 1 base, with 17 bases of the junction left unmatched. Per germline, CDR1 GTSNPN and CDR2 SVGIG (reference sequence). CDR3 in amino acids: CAWSAEQGQGLSGSNQPQHF. The CDR3 coding sequence is TGTGCCTGGAGTGCAGAACAGGGACAGGGATTATCGGGGAGCAATCAGCCCCAGCATTTT.

This chain uses TRBV5-6 with TRBJ1-1, with TRBD1 identical over 7 bases. The germline CDR1 and CDR2 sequences are SGHDT and YYEEEE. Trimming removed 0 bases from V and 7 bases from J; junction bases left unmatched: 0. CDR3 length equals 12 residues. CDR3 protein: CASSLDRGEAFF. CDR3 in DNA: TGTGCCAGCAGCTTGGACAGGGGTGAAGCTTTCTTT.

This rearrangement joins TRBV11-3 to TRBJ1-1, with D possibly being TRBD1 (5 bases). The germline V gene encodes CDR1 SGHNT and CDR2 YENEEA. The CDR3 sequence is 14 residues long. V was clipped by 8 bases and J by 12 bases, with 25 bases between them. The CDR3: CASAAERGGSVTFF. The CDR3 DNA reads as TGTGCCAGCGCAGCTGAAAGGGGAGGGTCGGTAACTTTCTTT.

The chain combines TRBV6-5 with TRBJ2-1, with D possibly matching TRBD1 (6 bases). V shed 10 bases and J shed 0 bases, with 13 bases lying between them. The CDR3 is 14 amino acids. Germline V lookup: CDR1 MNHEY, CDR2 SVGAGI. CDR3 DNA: TGTGCCACACAGACAGGTTACTCCTACAATGAGCAGTTCTTC. Its protein is CATQTGYSYNEQFF.

This chain links TRBV14 with TRBJ1-2; 9 bases fit TRBD1. Germline CDR1 is SGHDN and CDR2 is FVKESK. The trim removed 4 bases at V and 6 bases at J, leaving 9 bases unmatched. The CDR3 sequence is 15 residues long. This CDR3 is CASSPGQGGLNGYTF. Written as DNA, the CDR3 is TGTGCCAGCAGCCCGGGACAGGGTGGCTTAAATGGCTACACCTTC.

The V gene is TRBV7-2, the J gene TRBJ2-5; D is possibly TRBD2 (6 bases). Germline-derived CDR1 and CDR2 are SGHTA and FQGNSA. The V end was cut by 2 bases, the J end by 4 bases, with 11 bases between. The CDR3 is 14 amino acids. In nucleotides, the CDR3 is TGTGCCAGCAGCTTATATGGTAGCGGAGAGACCCAGTACTTC. Translating gives CASSLYGSGETQYF.

In this sample, this clone turned up once. The junction departs from the called germline gene at one end, perhaps through a read error. This rearrangement joins TRBV13 to TRBJ2-7; D is perhaps TRBD2 (7 bases). Germline V lookup: CDR1 PRHDT, CDR2 FYEKMQ (reference sequence). This CDR3 contains 18 residues. CDR3 in DNA: TGTGCCAGCAGCCTAGGTAATTGGGCGGGGGCAGCGAACTACGAGCAGTACTTC. It encodes CASSLGNWAGAANYEQYF.

The rearrangement uses TRBV27 and TRBJ2-6; no reliable D call. V was clipped by 5 bases and J by 0 bases, with 5 bases between them. This CDR3 has 14 amino acids. The V gene's germline CDR1 is MNHEY and CDR2 SMNVEV (reference sequence). CDR3 region: CASSVSSGANVLTF. In nucleotides, the CDR3 is TGTGCCAGCAGTGTTAGCTCTGGGGCCAACGTCCTGACTTTC.